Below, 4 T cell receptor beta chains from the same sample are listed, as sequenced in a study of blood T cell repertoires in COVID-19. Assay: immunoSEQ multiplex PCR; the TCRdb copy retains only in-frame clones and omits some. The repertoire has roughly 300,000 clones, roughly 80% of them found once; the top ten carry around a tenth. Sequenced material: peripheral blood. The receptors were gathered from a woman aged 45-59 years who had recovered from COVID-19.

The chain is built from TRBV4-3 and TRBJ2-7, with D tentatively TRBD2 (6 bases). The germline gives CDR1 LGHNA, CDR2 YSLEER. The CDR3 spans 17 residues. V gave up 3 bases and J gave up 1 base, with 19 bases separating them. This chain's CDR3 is CASSQGTGREESYEQYF. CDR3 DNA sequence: TGCGCCAGCAGCCAGGGTACGGGCAGGGAGGAATCCTACGAGCAGTACTTC.

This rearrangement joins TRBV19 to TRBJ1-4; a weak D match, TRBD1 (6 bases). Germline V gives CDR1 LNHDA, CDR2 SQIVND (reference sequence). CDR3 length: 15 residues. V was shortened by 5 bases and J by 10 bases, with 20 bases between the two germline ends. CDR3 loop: CASSQGTMLSRKLFF. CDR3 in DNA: TGTGCCAGTAGTCAGGGGACGATGCTAAGTCGAAAACTGTTTTTT.

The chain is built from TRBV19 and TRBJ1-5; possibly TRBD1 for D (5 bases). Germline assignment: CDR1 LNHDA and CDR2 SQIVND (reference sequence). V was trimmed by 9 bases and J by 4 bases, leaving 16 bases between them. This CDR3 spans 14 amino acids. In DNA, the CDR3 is TGTGCCAGCTCAAGACAGTGGAGAAATCAGCCCCAGCATTTT. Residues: CASSRQWRNQPQHF.

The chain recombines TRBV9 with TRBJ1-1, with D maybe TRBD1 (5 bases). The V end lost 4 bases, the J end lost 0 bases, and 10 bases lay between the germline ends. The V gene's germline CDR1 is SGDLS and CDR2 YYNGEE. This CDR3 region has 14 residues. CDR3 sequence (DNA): TGTGCCAGCAGCCCACGACAGATGAACACTGAAGCTTTCTTT. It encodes CASSPRQMNTEAFF.